This TCR beta chain was found in a study of breast tumors, draining lymph nodes, adjacent tissues. Study findings and constraints: Tumors had less TCR diversity than lymph nodes, more than nontumor tissue. Tumor T cell lymph node origin was a supported hypothesis, not proven.

TCRdb redid the calling of the multiplex PCR reads with MiXCR, one entry per CDR3 protein. The sample yields about 180,000 distinct CDR3 sequences, roughly 30% seen once. This clonotype has only a few counts. Antigen unknown. Germline V CDR1 and CDR2: KGHDR, SFDVKD. Losses at the gene ends were 1 base for V and 0 bases for J; bases not matched to a gene: 3. The CDR3 contains 16 residues. Samples came from axillary lymph nodes draining the breast cancer. The sequencing input was axillary lymph node tissue. The TCR was taken from a female donor with breast cancer. Some clones in this sample may be carry-over from other donors' samples. The chain has TRBV24-1 and TRBJ1-1; 8 nucleotides agree with TRBD1. The DNA of the CDR3 is TGTGCCACCAGTGATTTACAGGGGGGAATGAACACTGAAGCTTTCTTT. This translates into CATSDLQGGMNTEAFF.